Given below is one TCR beta chain in context. Its antigen remains unidentified. This CDR3 has 12 residues. Trimming removed 2 bases from V and 11 bases from J, with 10 bases in between. Germline CDR1 reads SEHNR; CDR2 reads FQNEAQ (reference sequence). TCRdb passed the 5' RACE reads through MiXCR, listing each CDR3 protein once. This sample has a few hundred thousand distinct CDR3 sequences, with under 20% found just once. The data were obtained in a study of T cells after yellow fever vaccination. Study-level findings and limits: Among primary-vaccination clones, most reappeared after the booster, at around 97% for CD4 and around 90% for CD8. FACS-sorted repertoires could contain abundant clonotypes contaminating from the bulk population.

This receptor was taken from a man aged 18 to 29 who received the YFV17D yellow fever vaccine. The source was PBMCs, collected before the yellow fever booster vaccination. This sequence joins TRBV7-9 and TRBJ1-3; a possible D gene is TRBD1 (6 bases). The chain's CDR3 is CASSLQGYPIYF. The CDR3 bases are TGTGCCAGCAGCTTACAGGGGTACCCCATATATTTT.